The T cell receptor beta chain under discussion was sequenced for a study of untreated major depressive disorder. Points from the study as a whole: Three preselected Vbeta families were the sole sequencing comparisons. CD4+ T cells from depressed patients used TRBV05-01 (Vbeta 5.1) more often than controls.

The CDR3 is made up of 14 amino acids. With V trimmed by 3 bases and J by 2 bases, 5 bases remained unmatched. Germline-derived CDR1 and CDR2 are SGHNT and YYREEE (reference sequence). A word on this clone: Its antigen is currently unknown.

The donors were all European-descended. No psychiatric drugs, including antidepressants, for at least 8 weeks beforehand. No major medical conditions, Axis I/II comorbidities, regular medication, or illicit drugs. The assay was immunoSEQ multiplex PCR, and TCRdb's table has in-frame clones only and misses some. The table shows under 20,000 clones, with about 92% occurring only once. This receptor was identified in a woman aged 40 to 50 with major depressive disorder. This chain joins TRBV5-4 and TRBJ2-7; 7 bases are a match to TRBD1. Sample: CD4+ T cells from PBMCs. The CDR3 coding sequence is TGTGCCAGCAGCTCCGGGACAGAAACCTACGAGCAGTACTTC. Translating gives CASSSGTETYEQYF.